A selection of T cell receptor beta chains follows, all from one sample in a study of CD8 T cells in ankylosing spondylitis. Via MiXCR, TCRdb re-called the 5' RACE reads, giving one row per CDR3 protein. The table has some 240,000 distinct CDR3 sequences, 18% seen once; the top ten hold over 25%. The sequenced sample was blood, either unsorted or a sorted T cell fraction (not recorded which). The receptor source for this set is a male donor with ankylosing spondylitis or in good health (not recorded which). CDR3s include the opening cysteine and the closing phenylalanine or tryptophan. Each record gives: D gene, V gene, clone size, J gene, CDR3 DNA, CDR3 protein. D genes are given only for firm matches. Expanded clones are given a class, and other clones once, few, many or no size at all.

D: NA
V: TRBV15
size: NA
J: TRBJ2-1
DNA: TGTGCCACCAGCAGAGAAGAAGGGGCCGGGGGTAATGAGCAGTTCTTC
CDR3: CATSREEGAGGNEQFF

D: TRBD1
V: TRBV5-1
size: NA
J: TRBJ2-5
DNA: TGCGCCAGCAGCTTGGAGGGGGCTTGGGAGACCCAGTACTTC
CDR3: CASSLEGAWETQYF

D: TRBD1
V: TRBV29-1
size: NA
J: TRBJ2-2
DNA: TGCAGCGTTGAGGGACAGGGGCCCGGGGAGCTGTTTTTT
CDR3: CSVEGQGPGELFF

D: NA
V: TRBV2
size: few
J: TRBJ2-1
DNA: TGTGCCACCAAGGGAGGTTCTACACAGTTCTTC
CDR3: CATKGGSTQFF

D: NA
V: TRBV29-1
size: few
J: TRBJ2-2
DNA: TGCAGCGTTGAGGGTACAGGGATGGGTGAGGAGCTGTTTTTT
CDR3: CSVEGTGMGEELFF

D: TRBD2
V: TRBV5-1
size: NA
J: TRBJ2-1
DNA: TGCGCCAGCAGCTTGTCCCCAGCGGGGGGTCTATACAATGAGCAGTTCTTC
CDR3: CASSLSPAGGLYNEQFF

D: NA
V: TRBV9
size: NA
J: TRBJ2-2
DNA: TGTGCCAGCAGCGGATCGGCCAGTCGGAACACCGGGGAGCTGTTTTTT
CDR3: CASSGSASRNTGELFF

D: NA
V: TRBV12-3/TRBV12-4
size: few
J: TRBJ2-7
DNA: TGTGCCAGCAGTTTAAGTGCGGGCTCATACTACGAGCAGTACTTC
CDR3: CASSLSAGSYYEQYF

D: TRBD2
V: TRBV7-8
size: many
J: TRBJ2-5
DNA: TGTGCCAGCAGCTTAGTTAGCGGGAGGGTTATCCCGGAGACCCAGTACTTC
CDR3: CASSLVSGRVIPETQYF

D: NA
V: TRBV5-1
size: many
J: TRBJ2-1
DNA: TGTGCTAGCAGCTTAACCGACTACAATGAGCAGTTCTTC
CDR3: CASSLTDYNEQFF

D: NA
V: TRBV27
size: few
J: TRBJ1-5
DNA: TGTGCCAGCAGCCCTAGCCCCAGCAATCAGCCCCAGCATTTT
CDR3: CASSPSPSNQPQHF

D: TRBD1
V: TRBV6-5
size: many
J: TRBJ2-7
DNA: TGTGCCAGCAGTTGGGGACAGGGGGACTACGAGCAGTACTTC
CDR3: CASSWGQGDYEQYF

D: TRBD1
V: TRBV6-5
size: few
J: TRBJ2-5
DNA: TGTGCCAGCAGTTACCTAGACAGGGCGGAGACCCAGTACTTC
CDR3: CASSYLDRAETQYF

D: NA
V: TRBV7-8
size: NA
J: TRBJ2-1
DNA: TGTGCCAGCAGCTTAGCTGCGCGGGGAATCTACAATGAGCAGTTCTTC
CDR3: CASSLAARGIYNEQFF

D: NA
V: TRBV9
size: NA
J: TRBJ1-5
DNA: TGTGCCAGCAGCGCCGGGGCAGGTCCGACTCAGCCCCAGCATTTT
CDR3: CASSAGAGPTQPQHF

D: NA
V: TRBV20-1
size: NA
J: TRBJ2-4
DNA: TGCAGTGCAAGGGTGATTGGGGACCCCTTAGCCAAAAACATTCAGTACTTC
CDR3: CSARVIGDPLAKNIQYF

D: NA
V: TRBV12-3/TRBV12-4
size: few
J: TRBJ2-1
DNA: TGTGCCAGCAGTCAGGCCCTCTACAATGAGCAGTTCTTC
CDR3: CASSQALYNEQFF

D: TRBD2
V: TRBV29-1
size: few
J: TRBJ2-3
DNA: TGCAGCGTTGAAGATCGGGGGGTCAGTTTAACAGATACGCAGTATTTT
CDR3: CSVEDRGVSLTDTQYF

D: NA
V: TRBV4-2
size: few
J: TRBJ2-7
DNA: TGTGCCAGCAGCCAAGAATTTGGCAGTTCCTACGAGCAGTACTTC
CDR3: CASSQEFGSSYEQYF

D: TRBD1
V: TRBV27
size: NA
J: TRBJ2-7
DNA: TGTGCCAGCAGTTTATCGGGACAGGGGTTTGTCGAGCAGTACTTC
CDR3: CASSLSGQGFVEQYF

D: NA
V: TRBV29-1
size: few
J: TRBJ2-7
DNA: TGCAGCGTTGAGGGGGGCCCCTACGAGCAGTACTTC
CDR3: CSVEGGPYEQYF

D: NA
V: TRBV12-3/TRBV12-4
size: NA
J: TRBJ1-1
DNA: TGTGCCAGCACCCCGGGGGGAGAGGTGAACACTGAAGCTTTCTTT
CDR3: CASTPGGEVNTEAFF

D: TRBD1
V: TRBV24-1
size: NA
J: TRBJ2-7
DNA: TGTGCCACCAGTGTCGGGACAGGGGCCTACGAGCAGTACTTC
CDR3: CATSVGTGAYEQYF

D: NA
V: TRBV7-3
size: NA
J: TRBJ2-1
DNA: TGTGCCAGCAGCTTCACGACTAGTCTATTCGCCAATGAGCAGTTCTTC
CDR3: CASSFTTSLFANEQFF

D: TRBD2
V: TRBV13
size: NA
J: TRBJ2-1
DNA: TGTGCCAGCAGCCAAGGGACCGGGACTAGTAGTGGTGAGCAGTTCTTC
CDR3: CASSQGTGTSSGEQFF

D: NA
V: TRBV27
size: NA
J: TRBJ2-1
DNA: TGTGCCAGCAGTTTCCCCGGCTCCTACAATGAGCAGTTCTTC
CDR3: CASSFPGSYNEQFF

D: NA
V: TRBV4-1
size: few
J: TRBJ1-3
DNA: TGCGCCAGCAGCCAAGAAGTAAACACCATATATTTT
CDR3: CASSQEVNTIYF

D: NA
V: TRBV4-2
size: NA
J: TRBJ1-3
DNA: TGTGCCAGCAGCGTCGGACGGGGGAGTGGAAACACCATATATTTT
CDR3: CASSVGRGSGNTIYF

D: NA
V: TRBV4-3
size: many
J: TRBJ2-1
DNA: TGCGCCAGCAGCCCCGGATCATGGGAGCAGTTCTTC
CDR3: CASSPGSWEQFF

D: TRBD2
V: TRBV28
size: NA
J: TRBJ2-1
DNA: TGTGCCAGCAGTTTATCCCCCCGGGAGGACGCCAATGAGCAGTTCTTC
CDR3: CASSLSPREDANEQFF

D: NA
V: TRBV7-2
size: NA
J: TRBJ2-3
DNA: TGTGCCAGCAGCTTAGTTGCCCTACCAGATACGCAGTATTTT
CDR3: CASSLVALPDTQYF

D: TRBD1
V: TRBV29-1
size: NA
J: TRBJ2-7
DNA: TGCAGCGTTGAATTGACAGGGGGCGGAACGACCTACGAGCAGTACTTC
CDR3: CSVELTGGGTTYEQYF

D: TRBD2
V: TRBV5-1
size: NA
J: TRBJ2-1
DNA: TGCGCCAGCACCTTTTCCGGCGGGAGCTCCTACAATGAGCAGTTCTTC
CDR3: CASTFSGGSSYNEQFF

D: TRBD2
V: TRBV29-1
size: NA
J: TRBJ2-3
DNA: TGCAGCGTTAGCGGGGACCCCACAGATACGCAGTATTTT
CDR3: CSVSGDPTDTQYF

D: NA
V: TRBV9
size: NA
J: TRBJ2-7
DNA: TGTGCCAGCAGCGAGGGACACGGGGGCTACGAGCAGTACTTC
CDR3: CASSEGHGGYEQYF

D: NA
V: TRBV12-3/TRBV12-4
size: few
J: TRBJ2-1
DNA: TGTGCCACCCAAGGAATCCCCGCCCCCGGTACAGGGAGCGAGCAGTTCTTC
CDR3: CATQGIPAPGTGSEQFF

D: NA
V: TRBV12-3/TRBV12-4
size: few
J: TRBJ2-3
DNA: TGTGCCGTCGGGGCAGAATTGGTCCCAGATACGCAGTATTTT
CDR3: CAVGAELVPDTQYF

D: TRBD2
V: TRBV5-1
size: NA
J: TRBJ2-3
DNA: TGCGCCAGCAGCTTGGAAGCGGGAGGTTACACAGATACGCAGTATTTT
CDR3: CASSLEAGGYTDTQYF

D: TRBD1
V: TRBV9
size: few
J: TRBJ2-7
DNA: TGTGCCAGCAGTAGAGGACAGGTAGGGGTTTACGAGCAGTACTTC
CDR3: CASSRGQVGVYEQYF

D: TRBD1
V: TRBV29-1
size: NA
J: TRBJ2-3
DNA: TGCAGCGTTGAAAACCAGGGGGACACCACAGATACGCAGTATTTT
CDR3: CSVENQGDTTDTQYF

D: TRBD2
V: TRBV12-3/TRBV12-4
size: NA
J: TRBJ2-3
DNA: TGTGCCAGCTCCTCCCTAGCGGGGGATACGCAGTATTTT
CDR3: CASSSLAGDTQYF

D: NA
V: TRBV20-1
size: few
J: TRBJ2-1
DNA: TGCAGTGCTCGTCCGCAGGGAATCAATGAGCAGTTCTTC
CDR3: CSARPQGINEQFF

D: NA
V: TRBV4-1
size: NA
J: TRBJ2-1
DNA: TGCGCCAGCAGGACCGGGACCATCTACAATGAGCAGTTCTTC
CDR3: CASRTGTIYNEQFF

D: NA
V: TRBV4-1
size: NA
J: TRBJ1-2
DNA: TGCGCCAGCAGCCAAGATCGGTTTGGGCAGGTCTATGGCTACACCTTC
CDR3: CASSQDRFGQVYGYTF